These T cell receptor beta chains were read from a single sample in a study of shared clonotypes between healthy human individuals. Some clones are missing from TCRdb's copy, which holds only in-frame ones; the method was immunoSEQ multiplex PCR. The sample includes 800,000 to 1,200,000 clones, 75% to 85% seen only once; the top ten take about 0.52%. Sequencing input: memory CD4+ T cells from PBMCs. These receptors all stem from a young man in good health. Some clones in this sample may be carry-over from other donors' samples. Both conserved end residues are part of each CDR3. A D gene is named only where the DNA matches it firmly. Clone size is shown for a subset of rows, as once, few, many or a class of expanded clone.

>13|TRBV7-9|TRBJ1-1|.|.
CASSLGAGREAFF
TGTGCCAGCAGCTTAGGGGCGGGACGTGAAGCTTTCTTT
>15|TRBV5-1|TRBJ1-2|.|.
CASSLDEGNRDGYTF
TGCGCCAGCAGCTTGGACGAGGGGAATCGAGATGGCTACACCTTC
>11|TRBV19|TRBJ2-5|.|.
CASSGGETQYF
TGTGCCAGTAGTGGGGGGGAGACCCAGTACTTC
>15|TRBV14|TRBJ2-3|.|once
CASSQGDWSTDTQYF
TGTGCCAGCAGCCAAGGGGACTGGAGCACAGATACGCAGTATTTT
>16|TRBV28|TRBJ1-3|.|.
CASTRTPYLSGNTIYF
TGTGCCAGCACCAGGACTCCATACCTCTCTGGAAACACCATATATTTT
>18|TRBV7-3|TRBJ2-5|.|.
CASSSSPTGPLDQETQYF
TGTGCCAGCAGCTCATCCCCAACGGGGCCGTTAGACCAAGAGACCCAGTACTTC
>13|TRBV5-1|TRBJ1-5|.|.
CASSLIPNQPQHF
TGCGCCAGCAGCTTGATCCCCAATCAGCCCCAGCATTTT
>11|TRBV5-6|TRBJ1-2|.|.
CASSLAGGYTF
TGTGCCAGCAGCTTGGCGGGCGGCTACACCTTC
>16|TRBV12-5|TRBJ2-3|TRBD2|few
CASGPGLAGITDTQYF
TGTGCTAGTGGCCCCGGACTAGCGGGGATCACAGATACGCAGTATTTT
>14|TRBV11-3|TRBJ2-2|.|.
CASSILRDTGELFF
TGTGCCAGCAGCATACTGCGGGACACCGGGGAGCTGTTTTTT
>15|TRBV18|TRBJ2-2|.|.
CASSPLEPGTGELFF
TGTGCCAGCTCACCCCTAGAGCCCGGCACCGGGGAGCTGTTTTTT
>16|TRBV5-4|TRBJ2-3|.|.
CASSLGLALSADTQYF
TGTGCCAGCAGCTTGGGCCTAGCTTTGAGCGCAGATACGCAGTATTTT
>15|TRBV7-9|TRBJ1-4|TRBD1|.
CASRLTRDSHEKLFF
TGTGCCAGCAGACTCACACGGGACAGCCATGAAAAACTGTTTTTT
>15|TRBV27|TRBJ2-1|TRBD2|.
CASARLAGFSIEQFF
TGTGCCAGCGCCCGACTAGCGGGTTTTAGTATAGAGCAGTTCTTC
>15|TRBV5-1|TRBJ2-5|TRBD1|.
CASSFGQGMTETQYF
TGCGCCAGCAGCTTCGGACAGGGGATGACGGAGACCCAGTACTTC
>14|TRBV6-1|TRBJ1-5|.|few
CASSRLHSNQPQHF
TGTGCCAGCTCCCGGCTCCACAGCAATCAGCCCCAGCATTTT
>13|TRBV6-1|TRBJ2-7|.|.
CASSERGPYEQYF
TGTGCCAGCAGTGAAAGGGGCCCCTACGAGCAGTACTTC